One sample yielded the 28 T cell receptor beta chains listed below, sequenced in a study of control samples from healthy donors and cancer patients. Profiled with immunoSEQ multiplex PCR; TCRdb holds only in-frame clones, not every one. The sample lists 250,000 to 300,000 clones; 82% were seen once. The sample consisted of PBMCs. These TCRs come from a woman aged 60-75 years with lung cancer.

This clone was picked up a small number of times. The genes are TRBV10-3 and TRBJ2-7; the match to TRBD1 covers 10 bases. V lost 0 bases to trimming and J lost 5 bases; unmatched junction nucleotides: 4. The CDR3 contains 15 residues. CDR1 ENHRY and CDR2 SYGVKD come from the germline V gene. Here the CDR3 DNA reads TGTGCCATCAGTGAGTCGGGACAGGGGACCGACGAGCAGTACTTC. This codes for CAISESGQGTDEQYF.

J is TRBJ1-5 and V is TRBV6-6; D ambiguous. The germline gives CDR1 MNHNY, CDR2 SVGAGI (reference sequence). Between the trimmed V and J ends, which lost 4 bases and 2 bases, there was a span of 12 bases. This CDR3 comprises 15 residues. The CDR3 sequence is CASSSTGVGNQPQHF. The CDR3 nucleotides are TGTGCCAGCAGTTCGACGGGTGTGGGCAATCAGCCCCAGCATTTT.

The CDR3 region is CASSQVGQGVSTYGRFF. The CDR3 nucleotides read TGTGCCAGCAGCCAGGTGGGACAGGGGGTCTCTACTTATGGTCGGTTCTTC. The chain couples TRBV3-1 (or the pseudogene TRBV3-2) to TRBJ2-1; 11 bases align to TRBD1. Per the germline V gene, CDR1 is LGHDT and CDR2 is YNNKEL (reference sequence). Trimming at V came to 3 bases and at J to 15 bases, leaving 19 bases not matched to a gene. There are 17 residues in the CDR3.

J is TRBJ1-1 and V is TRBV5-1; D unclear. Trimming shortened V by 4 bases and J by 5 bases, and 18 bases separated the two germline ends. Germline V gene lookup returns CDR1 SGHRS and CDR2 YFSETQ. CDR3 size: 15 residues. This chain's CDR3 is CASSPSLLAGTEAFF. CDR3 in DNA: TGCGCCAGCAGCCCGAGTCTGTTGGCTGGGACTGAAGCTTTCTTT.

This clone showed up just a few times. This chain links TRBV6-6 with TRBJ2-7; 11 positions match TRBD1. The junction had 5 bases not matched to a gene; V was cut back by 5 bases and J by 2 bases. Germline CDR1 is MNHNY and CDR2 is SVGAGI (reference sequence). The CDR3 loop spans 15 amino acids. CDR3 nucleotides: TGTGCCAGCAGTCAAGGGACAGGGGGAGCCTACGAGCAGTACTTC. Translation: CASSQGTGGAYEQYF.

The gene calls are TRBV7-3 and TRBJ1-2, with 7 bases that match TRBD1. The CDR3 length is 15 residues. V shed 0 bases, J shed 3 bases, and the junction held 4 bases outside the gene matches. Per germline, CDR1 SGHTA and CDR2 FQGTGA. CDR3 sequence: CASSLTPGTDYGYTF. The DNA for the CDR3 is TGTGCCAGCAGCTTAACCCCCGGGACAGACTATGGCTACACCTTC.

The V gene is TRBV28, the J gene TRBJ1-4, with 7 bases matching TRBD1. The CDR3 spans 14 residues. CDR1 and CDR2 from the germline V gene are MDHEN and SYDVKM. The V segment lost 6 bases and the J segment 4 bases; nucleotides outside the gene matches: 5. CDR3 amino acids: CASSQGGGNEKLFF. CDR3 DNA sequence: TGTGCCAGCAGCCAGGGGGGGGGTAATGAAAAACTGTTTTTT.

The rearrangement uses TRBV7-3 and TRBJ2-1; D unresolved. Germline-derived CDR1 and CDR2 are SGHTA and FQGTGA. The V end lost 2 bases, the J end lost 0 bases, and 8 bases lay between the germline ends. This CDR3 is built from 15 residues. In DNA form, the CDR3 reads TGTGCCAGCAGCTTAGGTAGTGCCTCCTACAATGAGCAGTTCTTC. Its protein product is CASSLGSASYNEQFF.

The chain employs TRBV10-3 and TRBJ1-2; TRBD1 matches 9 bases. J lost 6 bases, V lost 0 bases, and 2 bases had no gene match. CDR3 length: 14 amino acids. The germline V gene encodes CDR1 ENHRY and CDR2 SYGVKD. The CDR3 protein is CAISESTGGNGYTF. The DNA of the CDR3 is TGTGCCATCAGTGAGTCGACAGGGGGGAATGGCTACACCTTC.

This clone came up a few times. The rearrangement joins TRBV5-4 to TRBJ1-3, with 10 bases identical to TRBD1. V lost 4 bases, J lost 0 bases, and 7 bases stayed unmatched. The CDR3 has 17 amino acids. Germline CDR1 SGHNT, CDR2 YYREEE (reference sequence). The DNA of the CDR3 is TGTGCCAGCAGCCTGACAGGGGGCCTATTCTCTGGAAACACCATATATTTT. It encodes CASSLTGGLFSGNTIYF.

This chain uses TRBV27 with TRBJ2-2, with D possibly matching TRBD1 (6 bases). The CDR3 runs to 17 residues. Germline CDR1 is MNHEY and CDR2 is SMNVEV (reference sequence). The V and J ends lost 0 bases and 6 bases respectively, with 17 bases between them. This CDR3 reads CASSLSLRGVGSGELFF. In nucleotides, the CDR3 is TGTGCCAGCAGTTTATCTCTCAGGGGTGTTGGTTCCGGGGAGCTGTTTTTT.

The rearrangement joins TRBV6-5 to TRBJ2-2; no clear D gene. This CDR3 is 13 amino acids long. Trimming stripped 6 bases from V and 6 bases from J, with 11 bases between. The V gene's germline CDR1 is MNHEY and CDR2 SVGAGI. CDR3 sequence (DNA): TGTGCCAGCAGGCCCCATACCGCCGGGGAGCTGTTTTTT. Translating gives CASRPHTAGELFF.

This chain uses TRBV5-6 with TRBJ2-3; TRBD1 might be the D (5 bases). The CDR3 spans 16 residues. Germline values: CDR1 SGHDT, CDR2 YYEEEE. Trimming cost V 2 bases and J 5 bases, with 18 bases left between them. The chain's CDR3 is CASSFLGRQGGDTQYF. For the CDR3, the DNA is TGTGCCAGCAGCTTCCTAGGCCGCCAGGGTGGAGATACGCAGTATTTT.

The J gene is TRBJ2-7, the V gene TRBV5-1, with 8 bases that match TRBD2. Germline lookup yields CDR1 SGHRS and CDR2 YFSETQ. The junction had 6 bases not matched to a gene; V was cut back by 2 bases and J by 2 bases. This CDR3 has 15 residues. The CDR3 nucleotides are TGCGCCAGCAGCTTAGGTGCGGGAGGCCCCTACGAGCAGTACTTC. Its translation: CASSLGAGGPYEQYF.

The chain links TRBV27 to TRBJ1-5; D ambiguous. The CDR3 consists of 13 residues. V was trimmed by 5 bases and J by 5 bases, leaving 10 bases between them. Per the germline V gene, CDR1 is MNHEY and CDR2 is SMNVEV (reference sequence). The DNA of the CDR3 is TGTGCCAGCAGTCTAAACCGATATCAGCCCCAGCATTTT. This gives the protein CASSLNRYQPQHF.

J is TRBJ1-4 and V is TRBV5-1; D is uncertain. Germline-derived CDR1 and CDR2 are SGHRS and YFSETQ. The CDR3 consists of 14 residues. Deletions cut 4 bases from V and 4 bases from J, with 11 bases between. CDR3 in DNA: TGCGCCAGCAGCATGGCGGGGATTAATGAAAAACTGTTTTTT. This encodes CASSMAGINEKLFF. Combining the CDR3 with reference TRBV5-1 and TRBJ1-4 gives the whole variable domain KAGVTQTPRYLIKTRGQQVTLSCSPISGHRSVSWYQQTPGQGLQFLFEYFSETQRNKGNFPGRFSGRQFSNSRSEMNVSTLELGDSALYLCASSMAGINEKLFFGSGTQLSVL.

The chain recombines TRBV6-1 with TRBJ1-5; D not certain. From germline, CDR1 is MNHNS and CDR2 SASEGT. The ends were cut back, 0 bases at V and 3 bases at J, with 9 bases in the middle. CDR3 length: 15 residues. CDR3 nucleotide sequence: TGTGCCAGCAGTGAAGCGCTTGGGCCCAATCAGCCCCAGCATTTT. Translation gives CASSEALGPNQPQHF.

This clone has only a few counts. The chain joins TRBV10-3 to TRBJ1-5; D possibly corresponds to TRBD1 (6 bases). CDR3 length: 14 residues. Germline-derived CDR1 and CDR2 are ENHRY and SYGVKD. Trimming removed 4 bases from V and 5 bases from J, with 12 bases in between. CDR3 coding DNA: TGTGCCATCAGTGGGCAAGGGGGAGATCAGCCCCAGCATTTT. This encodes CAISGQGGDQPQHF.

The CDR3: CASSYAQGAAFF. The CDR3 nucleotides read TGTGCCAGCAGTTACGCCCAGGGGGCAGCTTTCTTT. The rearrangement links TRBV6-2 or TRBV6-3 to TRBJ1-1, with 8 bases lining up with TRBD1. J was trimmed by 10 bases and V by 2 bases; bases with no gene match: 3. Per the germline V gene, CDR1 is MNHEY and CDR2 is SVGEGT. The CDR3 sequence is 12 residues long.

The rearrangement links TRBV5-6 to TRBJ2-3; D is perhaps TRBD1 (7 bases). V gave up 4 bases and J gave up 5 bases, with 20 bases separating them. CDR1 and CDR2 (germline): SGHDT, YYEEEE. The CDR3 sequence is 16 residues long. In DNA, the CDR3 is TGTGCCAGCAGCGGGGGACTCCTCCAGGGGGGAGATACGCAGTATTTT. Its translation: CASSGGLLQGGDTQYF.

V and J are TRBV3-1 (or the pseudogene TRBV3-2) and TRBJ2-2; a weak D match, TRBD2 (7 bases). The V and J ends lost 7 bases and 0 bases respectively, with 12 bases between them. There are 15 residues in the CDR3. Germline assignment: CDR1 LGHDT and CDR2 YNNKEL (reference sequence). CDR3 protein: CASTKGGANTGELFF. Written as DNA, the CDR3 is TGTGCCAGCACGAAAGGGGGGGCGAACACCGGGGAGCTGTTTTTT.

The chain uses TRBV12-3 or TRBV12-4 and TRBJ1-1; D unresolved. V lost 0 bases and J lost 6, with 8 bases in between. This CDR3 is built from 13 residues. The CDR3 protein is CASSLAPAPEAFF. The CDR3 bases are TGTGCCAGCAGTTTAGCCCCTGCGCCTGAAGCTTTCTTT.

This chain links TRBV2 with TRBJ1-2; 7 nucleotides align to TRBD1. The CDR3 is made up of 13 amino acids. Unmatched junction bases numbered 8, after V lost 8 bases and J lost 5 bases. Germline V gene sequence: CDR1 SNHLY, CDR2 FYNNEI. The CDR3 is CASQPDRVYGYTF. CDR3 DNA sequence: TGTGCCAGCCAACCCGACAGGGTGTATGGCTACACCTTC.

This clone has only one observation. The chain combines TRBV20-1 with TRBJ1-2; no clear D gene. Trimming shortened V by 3 bases and J by 8 bases, and 16 bases separated the two germline ends. This CDR3 contains 13 residues. The germline V gene encodes CDR1 DFQATT and CDR2 SNEGSKA (reference sequence). The CDR3 sequence is CSASRPSLGGYTF. CDR3 coding DNA: TGCAGTGCTAGTAGGCCTTCCTTGGGGGGCTACACCTTC.

Notes on this clone: This specimen includes other DNA sequences encoding the same CDR3. The chain has TRBV2 and TRBJ2-7, with 8 bases aligning to TRBD1. The germline CDR1 and CDR2 sequences are SNHLY and FYNNEI. With 6 bases clipped from V and 2 bases from J, the junction kept 6 bases outside the gene matches. The CDR3 has 14 amino acids. CDR3 in amino acids: CASSPGQGPYEQYF. The CDR3 DNA sequence: TGTGCCAGCAGCCCCGGACAGGGCCCCTACGAGCAGTACTTC.

Only a few counts were recorded for this clone. The V and J genes are TRBV19 and TRBJ1-2, with 9 positions matching TRBD1. Germline loops: CDR1 LNHDA, CDR2 SQIVND (reference sequence). Trimming at V came to 5 bases and at J to 6 bases, leaving 4 bases not matched to a gene. The CDR3 extends over 13 amino acids. CDR3 DNA: TGTGCCAGTAGTCTTCGACAGGGGGATGGCTACACCTTC. Translation gives CASSLRQGDGYTF.

The chain joins TRBV2 to TRBJ1-4; D is perhaps TRBD1 (6 bases). V lost 7 bases, J lost 8 bases, and 11 bases lay in between. Germline V CDR1 and CDR2: SNHLY, FYNNEI. The CDR3 extends over 12 amino acids. CDR3: CASTGAGEKLFF. The DNA of the CDR3 is TGTGCCAGCACAGGGGCCGGGGAAAAACTGTTTTTT. The whole variable domain, remainder taken from reference TRBV2 and TRBJ1-4, is EPEVTQTPSHQVTQMGQEVILRCVPISNHLYFYWYRQILGQKVEFLVSFYNNEISEKSEIFDDQFSVERPDGSNFTLKIRSTKLEDSAMYFCASTGAGEKLFFGSGTQLSVL.

This clone has just a few counts. This chain uses TRBV3-1 (or the pseudogene TRBV3-2) with TRBJ1-2; weak D call: TRBD1 (5 bases). The CDR3 length is 14 residues. Germline CDR1 reads LGHDT; CDR2 reads YNNKEL (reference sequence). Trimming left V 4 bases short and J 4 bases short, with 13 bases between. The CDR3 bases are TGTGCCAGCAGCCCCTTAGGGACCAGCTATGGCTACACCTTC. Translating it yields CASSPLGTSYGYTF.